What follows are 2 T cell receptor beta chains derived from one specimen sequenced in a study of blood T cell repertoires in COVID-19. Assay used: immunoSEQ multiplex PCR; TCRdb lists only in-frame clones, some missing. The repertoire holds about 68,000 clones, 86% seen once, with about 8.3% in the top ten. Sequencing used peripheral blood. These receptor sequences come from a man aged 25-45 years with acute or convalescent COVID-19.

V usage is TRBV5-1 and J usage is TRBJ1-1, with D possibly being TRBD1 (5 bases). V was shortened by 0 bases and J by 0 bases, with 12 bases between the two germline ends. In germline, CDR1 is SGHRS, CDR2 YFSETQ. This CDR3 is built from 16 residues. The CDR3 sequence is CASSLDLTGLNTEAFF. The DNA of the CDR3 is TGCGCCAGCAGCTTGGACCTTACAGGATTGAACACTGAAGCTTTCTTT.

In nucleotides, the CDR3 is TGTGCCAGCAGACCCTTATGGACAGCGAACTATGGCTACACCTTC. Protein: CASRPLWTANYGYTF. The V call is TRBV21-1, the J call TRBJ1-2; the D segment call TRBD1 is taken from the table without a DNA check. TRBV21-1 is assigned pseudogene status. This CDR3 spans 15 amino acids.